These 11 T cell receptor beta chains share one sample of origin, sequenced in a study of somatic mutations in cytotoxic T cells in rheumatoid arthritis. Sequencing used immunoSEQ multiplex PCR; TCRdb keeps in-frame clones, though not all of them. Here the sample spans roughly 16,000 clones, around 80% being singletons. Material: CD8+ T cells sorted from blood. These receptors all stem from a woman in her 50s with rheumatoid arthritis.

The V call is TRBV28, the J call TRBJ1-5; D is unclear. The V gene lost 6 bases and the J gene lost 0 bases, with 12 bases spanning the gap. Germline CDR1 reads MDHEN; CDR2 reads SYDVKM. The CDR3 has 15 amino acids. CDR3 nucleotide sequence: TGTGCCAGCAGGGAACAGCCTTATAGCAATCAGCCCCAGCATTTT. Amino acid sequence: CASREQPYSNQPQHF.

By sample fraction, this clone is medium-sized. The genes are TRBV19 and TRBJ2-2, with 12 bases lining up with TRBD2. The CDR3 is made up of 16 amino acids. Trimming at V came to 4 bases and at J to 5 bases, leaving 5 bases not matched to a gene. The V gene's germline CDR1 is LNHDA and CDR2 SQIVND (reference sequence). CDR3 residues: CASSKLAGGQTGELFF. The CDR3 DNA follows: TGTGCCAGTAGTAAACTAGCGGGGGGCCAGACCGGGGAGCTGTTTTTT.

The V and J genes are TRBV11-2 and TRBJ2-1; TRBD2 matches at 7 bases. V lost 1 base and J lost 4; bases outside the gene matches: 7. Germline values: CDR1 SGHAT, CDR2 FQNNGV. The CDR3 has 16 residues. CDR3: CASSLGGGRRYNEQFF. The CDR3 coding sequence is TGTGCCAGCAGCTTAGGGGGGGGACGGAGATACAATGAGCAGTTCTTC.

The rearrangement joins TRBV2 to TRBJ1-5; D is uncertain. Per the germline V gene, CDR1 is SNHLY and CDR2 is FYNNEI. Trimming left V 5 bases short and J 8 bases short, with 13 bases between. This CDR3 region has 13 residues. The CDR3, as DNA: TGTGCCAGCAGTCCCAGTCCCCTAAAGCCCCAGCATTTT. As protein: CASSPSPLKPQHF. Supplemented by reference TRBV2 and TRBJ1-5, the full variable domain reads EPEVTQTPSHQVTQMGQEVILRCVPISNHLYFYWYRQILGQKVEFLVSFYNNEISEKSEIFDDQFSVERPDGSNFTLKIRSTKLEDSAMYFCASSPSPLKPQHFGDGTRLSIL.

This sequence joins TRBV15 and TRBJ2-2; no firm D call. Germline CDR1 and CDR2: LNHNV and YYDKDF (reference sequence). This CDR3 has 16 residues. V gave up 0 bases and J gave up 5 bases, with 13 bases separating them. This CDR3 is CATSRDSDGRTGELFF. DNA for the CDR3: TGTGCCACCAGCAGAGATAGTGACGGGCGGACCGGGGAGCTGTTTTTT.

The CDR3 bases are TGTGCCAGCAGCTTAGAAGGGGGCCGGGGCAGGGGGGAGGGGTCCTCCTACAATGAGCAGTTCTTC. Translated: CASSLEGGRGRGEGSSYNEQFF. The chain has TRBV7-6 and TRBJ2-1, with D tentatively TRBD1 or TRBD2 (7 bases each). With 1 base removed from V and 0 bases from J, the gap between germline ends came to 28 bases. The CDR3 runs 22 residues. Germline lookup yields CDR1 SGHVS and CDR2 FNYEAQ.

V is TRBV4-1 and J is TRBJ1-1; D possibly corresponds to TRBD1 (6 bases). CDR1 and CDR2 from the germline V gene are MGHRA and YSYEKL. The CDR3 has 15 amino acids. Trimming removed 1 base at V and 1 base at J, with 10 bases between. The CDR3: CASSQAWGQNTEAFF. The CDR3 nucleotides are TGCGCCAGCAGCCAAGCCTGGGGGCAGAACACTGAAGCTTTCTTT.

The chain employs TRBV14 and TRBJ1-2, with D possibly being TRBD1 (5 bases). This CDR3 is built from 17 residues. Germline V gene data show CDR1 as SGHDN and CDR2 as FVKESK. Trimming shortened V by 0 bases and J by 2 bases, and 16 bases separated the two germline ends. CDR3 residues: CASSQDGWQGRNYGYTF. In DNA form, the CDR3 reads TGTGCCAGCAGCCAAGACGGGTGGCAGGGAAGAAACTATGGCTACACCTTC.

This chain connects TRBV7-9 to TRBJ2-7; D gene unclear. Trimming took off 4 bases at V and 2 bases at J, with 3 bases between the two ends. CDR3 length: 11 residues. Germline values: CDR1 SEHNR, CDR2 FQNEAQ (reference sequence). CDR3 in amino acids: CASSSAYEQYF. CDR3 bases: TGTGCCAGCAGCTCCGCCTACGAGCAGTACTTC.

V is TRBV11-2 and J is TRBJ2-7, with TRBD1 as a possible D gene (5 bases). The CDR3 has 13 residues. CDR1 is SGHAT and CDR2 is FQNNGV in the germline V gene. Trimming removed 6 bases from V and 0 bases from J, with 9 bases in between. In DNA, the CDR3 is TGTGCCAGCAGTCAGGGCCCCTCCTACGAGCAGTACTTC. Translating gives CASSQGPSYEQYF.

Here the CDR3 reads CASSLSLAEQYF. The DNA for the CDR3 is TGCGCCAGCAGTCTCAGCCTAGCCGAGCAGTACTTC. The chain links TRBV10-1 to TRBJ2-7; D may be TRBD2 (5 bases). The CDR3 is 12 residues long. V shed 5 bases and J shed 6 bases, with 11 bases lying between them. The V gene's germline CDR1 is WNHNN and CDR2 SYGVQD (reference sequence).